The 30 T cell receptor beta chains listed next were all sequenced from one sample in a study of control samples from healthy donors and cancer patients. Assay used: immunoSEQ multiplex PCR; TCRdb lists only in-frame clones, some missing. The table records roughly 80,000 clones, 70% to 90% of them present only once. The material sequenced was blood. The receptors here all came from a woman aged 50 to 60 in good health.

This chain joins TRBV27 and TRBJ1-1, with D possibly TRBD1 on 5 matching bases. V shed 5 bases and J shed 10 bases, with 20 bases lying between them. Germline CDR1 reads MNHEY; CDR2 reads SMNVEV (reference sequence). This CDR3 spans 14 amino acids. The chain's CDR3 is CASSNVGGPGGAFF. The DNA of the CDR3 is TGTGCCAGCAGTAACGTTGGGGGACCGGGAGGAGCTTTCTTT.

The chain joins TRBV5-1 to TRBJ1-4, with a tentative D call TRBD1 (6 bases). There are 14 residues in the CDR3. Germline CDR1 reads SGHRS; CDR2 reads YFSETQ. Trimming removed 7 bases at V and 7 bases at J, with 17 bases between. The CDR3 DNA sequence: TGCGCCAGCTCTAGGGAGGGGGGCAGTGAAAAACTGTTTTTT. Amino acid sequence: CASSREGGSEKLFF.

The chain recombines TRBV2 with TRBJ2-3; D possibly corresponds to TRBD2 (5 bases). Germline V gene data show CDR1 as SNHLY and CDR2 as FYNNEI. Trimming took 4 bases from V and 2 from J, leaving 10 bases between them. CDR3 size: 14 residues. This CDR3 is CASSVSGFTDTQYF. The CDR3 nucleotides are TGTGCCAGCAGTGTTTCGGGGTTCACAGATACGCAGTATTTT.

The gene calls are TRBV7-9 and TRBJ2-7; 7 bases match TRBD1. V shed 2 bases and J 3 bases; nucleotides not matched to a gene: 1. The CDR3 has 13 amino acids. The V gene's germline CDR1 is SEHNR and CDR2 FQNEAQ (reference sequence). CDR3 residues: CASSLNRGYEQYF. The CDR3 nucleotides read TGTGCCAGCAGCTTAAACAGGGGCTACGAGCAGTACTTC.

The CDR3 DNA sequence: TGTGCCAGCAGCGTAGGGTCCGGGACAGGGGATTACGAGCAGTACTTC. Its translation is CASSVGSGTGDYEQYF. The V call is TRBV9, the J call TRBJ2-7; 10 positions agree with TRBD1. Trimming removed 0 bases from V and 4 bases from J; junction bases left unmatched: 7. Germline lookup yields CDR1 SGDLS and CDR2 YYNGEE. CDR3 length: 16 amino acids. Supplemented by reference TRBV9 and TRBJ2-7, the full variable domain reads DSGVTQTPKHLITATGQRVTLRCSPRSGDLSVYWYQQSLDQGLQFLIQYYNGEERAKGNILERFSAQQFPDLHSELNLSSLELGDSALYFCASSVGSGTGDYEQYFGPGTRLTVT.

The V gene is TRBV6-1, the J gene TRBJ2-3; D is uncertain. The ends were cut back, 0 bases at V and 0 bases at J, with 4 bases in the middle. Germline lookup yields CDR1 MNHNS and CDR2 SASEGT. The CDR3 covers 14 residues. The CDR3 reads CASSEAGSTDTQYF. Here the CDR3 DNA reads TGTGCCAGCAGTGAAGCGGGGAGCACAGATACGCAGTATTTT.

The gene calls are TRBV7-8 and TRBJ1-3; no definite D call. This CDR3 has 15 amino acids. Per the germline V gene, CDR1 is SGHVS and CDR2 is FQNEAQ. Trimming removed 1 base from V and 2 bases from J, with 9 bases in between. CDR3 sequence reads: CASSLESGTGNTIYF. DNA of the CDR3: TGTGCCAGCAGCTTAGAGTCCGGGACTGGAAACACCATATATTTT.

Points on this clone: Additional DNA sequences in this sample encode the identical CDR3. This chain uses TRBV3-1 (or the pseudogene TRBV3-2) with TRBJ2-6; D is undetermined. CDR1 and CDR2 from the germline V gene are LGHDT and YNNKEL (reference sequence). V was clipped by 1 base and J by 2 bases, with 6 bases between them. CDR3 length: 15 amino acids. The CDR3 reads CASSQAGAGANVLTF. CDR3 in DNA: TGTGCCAGCAGCCAAGCTGGAGCTGGGGCCAACGTCCTGACTTTC.

The rearrangement joins TRBV5-1 to TRBJ1-2, with no clear D. Germline values: CDR1 SGHRS, CDR2 YFSETQ. The length of the CDR3 is 13 residues. V was pared by 4 bases and J by 2 bases, with 9 bases between. The CDR3 reads CASSGGENYGYTF. CDR3 nucleotides: TGCGCCAGCAGCGGCGGGGAAAACTATGGCTACACCTTC.

The V and J genes are TRBV11-3 and TRBJ2-1, with 7 bases lining up with TRBD1. V gave up 5 bases and J gave up 9 bases; unmatched junction bases: 13. This CDR3 is 15 amino acids long. Germline CDR1 SGHNT, CDR2 YENEEA. CDR3 region: CASSAEEGAEGEQFF. Here the CDR3 DNA reads TGTGCCAGCAGCGCGGAAGAGGGGGCCGAGGGTGAGCAGTTCTTC. The variable domain in full, completed from reference TRBV11-3 and TRBJ2-1, reads EAGVVQSPRYKIIEKKQPVAFWCNPISGHNTLYWYLQNLGQGPELLIRYENEEAVDDSQLPKDRFSAERLKGVDSTLKIQPAELGDSAVYLCASSAEEGAEGEQFFGPGTRLTVL.

The V call is TRBV5-1, the J call TRBJ2-2; 7 bases map to TRBD1. V lost 0 bases to trimming and J lost 0 bases; unmatched junction nucleotides: 5. This CDR3 comprises 17 residues. The germline gives CDR1 SGHRS, CDR2 YFSETQ. The CDR3 here is CASSLDTGASNTGELFF. The DNA of the CDR3 is TGCGCCAGCAGCTTGGATACAGGGGCCTCGAACACCGGGGAGCTGTTTTTT.

The V and J genes are TRBV29-1 and TRBJ2-4; 8 bases agree with TRBD1. The CDR3 is 13 residues long. Losses at the gene ends were 5 bases for V and 6 bases for J; bases not matched to a gene: 6. Germline V gene data show CDR1 as SQVTM and CDR2 as ANQGSEA. This CDR3 is CSVSGGVGNIQYF. The CDR3 bases are TGCAGCGTTTCAGGGGGCGTTGGAAACATTCAGTACTTC.

This chain uses TRBV2 with TRBJ1-2; a possible D gene is TRBD1 (6 bases). Germline-derived CDR1 and CDR2 are SNHLY and FYNNEI. V gave up 3 bases and J gave up 7 bases, with 12 bases separating them. The CDR3 extends over 13 amino acids. The CDR3 is CASSERQVFGYTF. CDR3 sequence (DNA): TGTGCCAGCAGTGAGAGACAGGTATTTGGCTACACCTTC.

The chain employs TRBV4-1 and TRBJ1-1; D is perhaps TRBD1 (6 bases). Between the trimmed V and J ends, which lost 3 bases and 3 bases, there was a span of 11 bases. Germline CDR1 MGHRA, CDR2 YSYEKL. The CDR3 consists of 14 residues. The CDR3 region has the DNA TGCGCCAGCAGCCAGGCTCCAGGGGACACTGAAGCTTTCTTT. This sequence encodes CASSQAPGDTEAFF.

The J gene is TRBJ2-7, the V gene TRBV15; TRBD2 matches 9 bases. Unmatched junction bases numbered 6, after V lost 1 base and J lost 5 bases. Germline V gene lookup returns CDR1 LNHNV and CDR2 YYDKDF (reference sequence). The CDR3 is 15 residues long. The CDR3 loop is CATSRGGTSFDEQYF. In nucleotides, the CDR3 is TGTGCCACCAGCAGAGGTGGGACTAGCTTCGACGAGCAGTACTTC.

V is TRBV3-1 (or the pseudogene TRBV3-2) and J is TRBJ2-3; D gene ambiguous. The germline V gene encodes CDR1 LGHDT and CDR2 YNNKEL (reference sequence). Trimming shortened V by 9 bases and J by 0 bases, and 10 bases separated the two germline ends. The CDR3 consists of 13 residues. The CDR3 sequence: CASLAASTDTQYF. CDR3 in DNA: TGTGCCAGTTTAGCTGCTAGCACAGATACGCAGTATTTT.

The chain couples TRBV12-5 to TRBJ2-3; D unclear. V was cut by 3 bases and J by 4 bases, with 2 bases left in between. Germline assignment: CDR1 LGHNT and CDR2 FRNRAP. The CDR3 has 11 amino acids. The CDR3 bases are TGTGCTAGTGGTTTCTCAGATACGCAGTATTTT. The encoded protein is CASGFSDTQYF.

This chain uses TRBV6-2 or TRBV6-3 with TRBJ2-7; unclear D gene. V lost 4 bases and J 2 bases, leaving 12 bases between the germline ends. This CDR3 region has 14 residues. Germline CDR1 is MNHEY and CDR2 is SVGEGT. The CDR3 DNA sequence: TGTGCCAGCAGTTCACACACTTCCCCCTACGAGCAGTACTTC. Translating it yields CASSSHTSPYEQYF.

The CDR3 bases are TGTGCCTGGAGTGTACGTGGCGGACTAGGGTTTGATGAGCAGTTCTTC. This gives the protein CAWSVRGGLGFDEQFF. The V and J genes are TRBV30 and TRBJ2-1; 7 nucleotides match TRBD2. Germline values: CDR1 GTSNPN, CDR2 SVGIG (reference sequence). V dropped 0 bases and J dropped 8; count of bases not matched to a gene: 13. CDR3 length: 16 residues.

V gene TRBV6-5 combines with J gene TRBJ1-1, with TRBD1 identical over 9 bases. The CDR3 spans 15 residues. V lost 6 bases, J lost 5 bases, and 10 bases stayed unmatched. Germline V lookup: CDR1 MNHEY, CDR2 SVGAGI. Here the CDR3 reads CASRLEQGAWTEAFF. CDR3 nucleotides: TGTGCCAGCAGGCTAGAACAGGGGGCATGGACTGAAGCTTTCTTT.

This chain uses TRBV7-2 with TRBJ1-2, with D unresolved. CDR3 size: 14 residues. Germline CDR1 is SGHTA and CDR2 is FQGNSA. V gave up 5 bases and J gave up 1 base, with 11 bases separating them. The chain's CDR3 is CASSPSHNNYGYTF. As DNA, the CDR3 is TGTGCCAGCAGCCCCTCCCATAATAACTATGGCTACACCTTC.

The chain recombines TRBV6-1 with TRBJ1-2; TRBD1 matches at 7 bases. CDR3 size: 15 residues. The V gene's germline CDR1 is MNHNS and CDR2 SASEGT. With V trimmed by 0 bases and J by 5 bases, 6 bases remained unmatched. The CDR3 nucleotides are TGTGCCAGCAGTGAAGCCCCGGGGACAGCTTATGGCTACACCTTC. Its protein product is CASSEAPGTAYGYTF.

This clone has just a few counts. The chain carries TRBV2 and TRBJ2-4; tentatively, D is TRBD2 (5 bases). Germline V CDR1 and CDR2: SNHLY, FYNNEI. The CDR3 contains 14 residues. Trimming shortened V by 7 bases and J by 6 bases, and 16 bases separated the two germline ends. CDR3 nucleotide sequence: TGTGCCAGCAAGGCAGAGGGAATGGGAAACATTCAGTACTTC. Residues: CASKAEGMGNIQYF.

This sequence joins TRBV6-5 and TRBJ2-3; no reliable D call. V gave up 7 bases and J gave up 0 bases, with 8 bases separating them. The germline V gene encodes CDR1 MNHEY and CDR2 SVGAGI. This CDR3 comprises 13 residues. The CDR3 nucleotides are TGTGCCAGCAAGGTGCGGAGCACAGATACGCAGTATTTT. Translation: CASKVRSTDTQYF.

The rearrangement links TRBV2 to TRBJ1-1, with TRBD1 as a possible D gene (5 bases). The CDR3 length is 15 residues. CDR1 and CDR2 (germline): SNHLY, FYNNEI. The ends were cut back, 6 bases at V and 4 bases at J, with 18 bases in the middle. CDR3: CASRRRRGVSTEAFF. The DNA for the CDR3 is TGTGCCAGCAGAAGAAGAAGAGGGGTGAGCACTGAAGCTTTCTTT. Supplemented by reference TRBV2 and TRBJ1-1, the full variable domain reads EPEVTQTPSHQVTQMGQEVILRCVPISNHLYFYWYRQILGQKVEFLVSFYNNEISEKSEIFDDQFSVERPDGSNFTLKIRSTKLEDSAMYFCASRRRRGVSTEAFFGQGTRLTVV.

The chain joins TRBV6-2 or TRBV6-3 to TRBJ2-7; 10 nucleotides match TRBD2. V gave up 6 bases and J gave up 3 bases; unmatched junction bases: 8. Germline CDR1 MNHEY, CDR2 SVGEGT. This CDR3 has 15 residues. The CDR3 protein is CASSRTTSGDYEQYF. In nucleotides, the CDR3 is TGTGCCAGCAGCCGAACCACTAGCGGGGACTACGAGCAGTACTTC.

This clone is a singleton in its sample. This chain joins TRBV6-6 and TRBJ1-1, with 8 bases matching TRBD1. Germline V CDR1 and CDR2: MNHNY, SVGAGI (reference sequence). This CDR3 region has 14 residues. Trimming at V came to 7 bases and at J to 1 base, leaving 5 bases not matched to a gene. The CDR3 region is CASTKTGENTEAFF. The CDR3 region has the DNA TGTGCCAGCACCAAGACAGGGGAGAACACTGAAGCTTTCTTT.

The chain uses TRBV4-2 and TRBJ1-4; D is unclear. The germline gives CDR1 LGHNA, CDR2 YNFKEQ. CDR3 length: 19 residues. Trimming took off 1 base at V and 6 bases at J, with 24 bases between the two ends. The CDR3 loop reads CASSQVVGRRVKGYEKLFF. For the CDR3, the DNA is TGTGCCAGCAGCCAAGTAGTAGGGAGGCGCGTTAAGGGATATGAAAAACTGTTTTTT.

The chain couples TRBV6-5 to TRBJ1-1; D might be TRBD1 (6 bases). CDR3 size: 13 residues. The V end lost 6 bases, the J end lost 11 bases, and 19 bases lay between the germline ends. Germline V gene data show CDR1 as MNHEY and CDR2 as SVGAGI. CDR3 residues: CASSRKSGGRAFF. CDR3 nucleotides: TGTGCCAGCAGCCGTAAATCGGGGGGCCGGGCTTTCTTT.

The chain recombines TRBV5-4 with TRBJ1-2; D not certain. Germline V gene data show CDR1 as SGHNT and CDR2 as YYREEE (reference sequence). The CDR3 has 14 amino acids. Trimming removed 1 base from V and 0 bases from J, with 7 bases in between. For the CDR3, the DNA is TGTGCCAGCAGCTTGTACGGAGCTAACTATGGCTACACCTTC. Amino acid sequence: CASSLYGANYGYTF.